Listed here are 13 T cell receptor beta chains from one sample, sequenced in a study of early T cells in non-severe SARS-CoV-2 infection. TCRdb re-derived calls from the 5' RACE reads in MiXCR, one entry per CDR3 protein. The table has about 55,000 distinct CDR3 sequences, 15% seen once. This specimen was whole blood, taken at baseline. The receptors derive from an adult who was a healthcare worker with PCR-confirmed SARS-CoV-2 infection or an uninfected control (not recorded which).

This chain links TRBV11-2 with TRBJ1-1; 9 nucleotides match TRBD1. With 5 bases clipped from V and 8 bases from J, the junction kept 3 bases outside the gene matches. The germline V gene encodes CDR1 SGHAT and CDR2 FQNNGV. The CDR3 is 12 amino acids. The CDR3 sequence: CASSDGTGEAFF. CDR3 DNA sequence: TGTGCCAGCAGCGATGGGACAGGGGAAGCTTTCTTT.

This clonotype has ten or more counts. The chain uses TRBV13 and TRBJ1-4; D is uncertain. The ends were cut back, 7 bases at V and 5 bases at J, with 11 bases in the middle. Per the germline V gene, CDR1 is PRHDT and CDR2 is FYEKMQ (reference sequence). CDR3 length: 13 residues. In DNA form, the CDR3 reads TGTGCCAGCACAGGAGCGGGGAATGAAAAACTGTTTTTT. As protein: CASTGAGNEKLFF.

The chain is built from TRBV28 and TRBJ2-1; no clear D. The CDR3 length is 11 residues. Trimming stripped 2 bases from V and 9 bases from J, with 5 bases between. Germline V gene data show CDR1 as MDHEN and CDR2 as SYDVKM. The CDR3 DNA reads TGTGCCAGCAGTTTAAATGGTGAGCAGTTCTTC. Translation gives CASSLNGEQFF.

This clonotype occurred many times. The rearrangement uses TRBV30 and TRBJ2-1; D not certain. Germline-derived CDR1 and CDR2 are GTSNPN and SVGIG (reference sequence). Trimming pared 7 bases from V and 7 bases from J, leaving 14 bases between. The CDR3 loop spans 12 amino acids. CDR3 sequence (DNA): TGTGCCTCGGGCATCGTTGGAAATGAGCAGTTCTTC. This translates into CASGIVGNEQFF.

This clonotype turned up a few times. The CDR3 DNA follows: TGTGCCAGCTCACCACCCTCACTAGCGGGAGTTTCGTACAATGAGCAGTTCTTC. Translation gives CASSPPSLAGVSYNEQFF. V usage is TRBV18 and J usage is TRBJ2-1, with 11 bases fitting TRBD2. The germline V gene encodes CDR1 KGHSH and CDR2 LQKENI. The CDR3 runs 18 residues. The V and J ends lost 0 bases and 4 bases, in that order; junction bases with no gene match: 8.

This clonotype was picked up a small number of times. V is TRBV5-4 and J is TRBJ2-3; 10 bases map to TRBD2. Per germline, CDR1 SGHNT and CDR2 YYREEE (reference sequence). V trimming: 5 bases; J trimming: 3 bases; junction bases outside the gene matches: 3. CDR3 length: 14 amino acids. The CDR3 bases are TGTGCCAGCAGGGAGCGGGGGGGAACAGATACGCAGTATTTT. Residues: CASRERGGTDTQYF.

This clonotype was counted at least ten times. The rearrangement uses TRBV5-1 and TRBJ2-1; TRBD2 aligns across 14 bases. V was clipped by 4 bases and J by 9 bases; unmatched bases: 6. The germline gives CDR1 SGHRS, CDR2 YFSETQ. The CDR3 runs to 15 residues. The DNA of the CDR3 is TGCGCCAGCAGCCCGTCGACTAGCGGGGGGGCTGAGCAGTTCTTC. This translates into CASSPSTSGGAEQFF.

V is TRBV12-3 or TRBV12-4 and J is TRBJ2-3; D is unresolved. V was cut by 8 bases and J by 1 base, with 13 bases left in between. The CDR3 is 14 amino acids. The CDR3: CASDSLPGTDTQYF. The CDR3 nucleotides read TGTGCCAGCGATAGTCTACCTGGCACAGATACGCAGTATTTT.

Only a few counts were recorded for this clonotype. The genes are TRBV20-1 and TRBJ1-6; D not certain. The CDR3 runs 17 residues. The V gene's germline CDR1 is DFQATT and CDR2 SNEGSKA (reference sequence). Trimming pared 0 bases from V and 0 bases from J, leaving 12 bases between. The CDR3: CSARDPSGSSYNSPLHF. Written as DNA, the CDR3 is TGCAGTGCTAGAGATCCATCAGGAAGCTCCTATAATTCACCCCTCCACTTT.

This clonotype came up a few times. V is TRBV29-1 and J is TRBJ2-7, with 8 bases that match TRBD1. The germline V gene has CDR1 SQVTM and CDR2 ANQGSEA. CDR3 length equals 12 residues. The ends lost 4 bases at V and 12 bases at J; junction bases unmatched: 11. CDR3 coding DNA: TGCAGCGTTGGGGACAGGCCCGATGGGGCGTACTTC. It encodes CSVGDRPDGAYF.

This clonotype appeared a few times. CDR3 amino acids: CASSEGTGPYEQYF. In DNA form, the CDR3 reads TGCGCCAGCAGTGAGGGGACAGGACCCTACGAGCAGTACTTC. J is TRBJ2-7 and V is TRBV10-2; 8 nucleotides align to TRBD1. This CDR3 has 14 residues. Per the germline V gene, CDR1 is WSHSY and CDR2 is SAAADI. V lost 2 bases to trimming and J lost 2 bases; unmatched junction nucleotides: 2.

This clonotype showed up just a few times. The chain employs TRBV11-3 and TRBJ2-2, with 10 bases matching TRBD1. V dropped 3 bases and J dropped 5; count of bases not matched to a gene: 6. The CDR3 has 16 residues. Germline V CDR1 and CDR2: SGHNT, YENEEA. In DNA form, the CDR3 reads TGTGCCAGCAGCTTCCGGGACAGGGGTGTAACCGGGGAGCTGTTTTTT. Protein: CASSFRDRGVTGELFF.

This clonotype appeared a few times. The V call is TRBV4-2, the J call TRBJ2-7; possibly TRBD1 for D (5 bases). V was shortened by 2 bases and J by 4 bases, with 6 bases between the two germline ends. CDR3 length: 12 residues. The germline V gene has CDR1 LGHNA and CDR2 YNFKEQ. CDR3 residues: CASSQTGYEQYF. The CDR3, as DNA: TGTGCCAGCAGCCAAACAGGTTACGAGCAGTACTTC.